The 4 T cell receptor beta chains below were found in one sample sequenced in a study of shared T cell receptors in the human thymus. Clones were read by immunoSEQ multiplex PCR, and TCRdb kept only the in-frame ones, dropping some. Of under 450,000 clones in the sample, over 90% were seen once. Sequencing input: thymocytes. These receptors were obtained from a human donor.

CDR3 nucleotide sequence: TGTGCCAGCAGTCAAACAGGGGAGCGCTATGGCTACACCTTC. It codes for CASSQTGERYGYTF. The chain combines TRBV27 with TRBJ1-2, with TRBD1 matching 7 bases. Germline V gives CDR1 MNHEY, CDR2 SMNVEV (reference sequence). V dropped 5 bases and J dropped 4; count of bases not matched to a gene: 7. The CDR3 has 14 amino acids.

This chain connects TRBV28 to TRBJ2-1; D unclear. Germline CDR1 and CDR2: MDHEN and SYDVKM. Between the trimmed V and J ends, which lost 4 bases and 4 bases, there was a span of 14 bases. The length of the CDR3 is 15 residues. Here the CDR3 reads CASSSPRLAYNEQFF. The DNA of the CDR3 is TGTGCCAGCAGTTCTCCCCGACTGGCATACAATGAGCAGTTCTTC.

The CDR3 region is CASSLIPGQGAGGYTF. The DNA of the CDR3 is TGTGCCAGCAGCCTTATACCGGGACAGGGGGCTGGAGGCTACACCTTC. The chain recombines TRBV14 with TRBJ1-2, with TRBD1 matching over 12 bases. Trimming at V came to 4 bases and at J to 8 bases, leaving 11 bases not matched to a gene. The V gene's germline CDR1 is SGHDN and CDR2 FVKESK. CDR3 length: 16 amino acids.

The CDR3 DNA is TGTGCCAGTAGGTTTAGTCGGGGAGGTCAGCCCCAGCATTTT. Protein: CASRFSRGGQPQHF. The chain combines TRBV19 with TRBJ1-5; D is unresolved. This CDR3 spans 14 amino acids. V shed 6 bases and J shed 6 bases, with 15 bases lying between them. Germline V gives CDR1 LNHDA, CDR2 SQIVND (reference sequence). Full variable domain (outside the CDR3, taken from reference TRBV19 and TRBJ1-5): DGGITQSPKYLFRKEGQNVTLSCEQNLNHDAMYWYRQDPGQGLRLIYYSQIVNDFQKGDIAEGYSVSREKKESFPLTVTSAQKNPTAFYLCASRFSRGGQPQHFGDGTRLSIL.